This record covers a single T cell receptor (beta chain). Deletions cut 6 bases from V and 6 bases from J, with 20 bases between. The germline CDR1 and CDR2 sequences are LNHDA and SQIVND (reference sequence). The CDR3 contains 15 residues. Repertoires were generated with immunoSEQ multiplex PCR, while TCRdb's copy carries only in-frame clones and drops some. Altogether tens of thousands of clones are present, 65% to 90% being singletons, with the ten largest covering approximately 4.6%. This entry comes from a study of technical replicates of blood from a few donors. This clonotype originated in a human donor in good health. Some clones in this sample may be carry-over from other donors' samples. The chain joins TRBV19 to TRBJ1-1; perhaps TRBD1 as D (6 bases). The source material was PBMCs. The CDR3 DNA sequence: TGTGCCAGTAGCTGGGGCCAGGGGCTCTTGGCTGAAGCTTTCTTT. Its translation: CASSWGQGLLAEAFF.